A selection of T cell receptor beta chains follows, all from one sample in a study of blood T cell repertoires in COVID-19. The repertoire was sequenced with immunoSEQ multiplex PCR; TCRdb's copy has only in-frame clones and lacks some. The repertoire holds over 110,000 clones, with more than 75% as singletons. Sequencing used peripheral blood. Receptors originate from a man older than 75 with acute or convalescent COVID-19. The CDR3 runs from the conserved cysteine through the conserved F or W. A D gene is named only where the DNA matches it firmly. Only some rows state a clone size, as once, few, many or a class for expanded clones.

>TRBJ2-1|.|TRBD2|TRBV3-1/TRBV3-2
TGTGCCAGCAGCCCAACGAACGGAGCGGGGGGAAGAGGATCCTACAATGAGCAGTTCTTC
CASSPTNGAGGRGSYNEQFF
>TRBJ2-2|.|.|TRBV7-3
TGTGCCAGCAGCGACTTCACCGGGGAGCTGTTTTTT
CASSDFTGELFF
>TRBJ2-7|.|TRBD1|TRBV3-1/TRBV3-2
TGTGCCAGCAGCCCCGGACAGGGCCGTTTCACCTACGAGCAGTACTTC
CASSPGQGRFTYEQYF
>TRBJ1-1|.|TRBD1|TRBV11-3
TGTGCCAGCAGCTCCGGGCAGGGGGCAGAGGGCACTGAAGCTTTCTTT
CASSSGQGAEGTEAFF
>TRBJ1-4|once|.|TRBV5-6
TGTGCCAGCAGTCGGAGGGGAAATGAAAAACTGTTTTTT
CASSRRGNEKLFF
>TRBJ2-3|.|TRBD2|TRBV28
TGTGCCAGCAGTACACCGGGACTAGCAGCTAGCACAGATACGCAGTATTTT
CASSTPGLAASTDTQYF
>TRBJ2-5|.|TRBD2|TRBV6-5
TGTGCCAGCAGTCGGACTAGCCGAAAGGGAGAGACCCAGTACTTC
CASSRTSRKGETQYF
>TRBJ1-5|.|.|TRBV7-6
TGTGCCAGCAGCTATAGGGGCCCAAATCAGCCCCAGCATTTT
CASSYRGPNQPQHF
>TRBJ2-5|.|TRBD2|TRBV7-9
TGTGCCAGCAGCTCGACGGGGGGGCCTAAACAAGAGACCCAGTACTTC
CASSSTGGPKQETQYF
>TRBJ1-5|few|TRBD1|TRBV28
TGTGCCAGCGAGGAAGGGGGCTTCAATCAGCCCCAGCATTTT
CASEEGGFNQPQHF
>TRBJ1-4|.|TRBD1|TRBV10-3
TGTGCCATCAGTGCAGGGGGCGCAGTACTGTTTTTT
CAISAGGAVLFF
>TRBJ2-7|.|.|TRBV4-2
TGTGCCAGCAGCCAACCCGGGGGGCCTTCGGTCGAGCAGTACTTC
CASSQPGGPSVEQYF
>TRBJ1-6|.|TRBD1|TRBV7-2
TGTGCCAGCAACCAAGGACAGGGCACTTCACCCCTCCACTTT
CASNQGQGTSPLHF
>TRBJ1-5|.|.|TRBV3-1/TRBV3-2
TGTGCCAGCAGCCAAGAGGGAGATCAGCCCCAGCATTTT
CASSQEGDQPQHF
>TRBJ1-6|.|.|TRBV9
TGTGCCAGCAGGAGGGGGGGGGATAATTCACCCCTCCACTTT
CASRRGGDNSPLHF
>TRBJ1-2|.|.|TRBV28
TGTGCCGGCCAACCGAGCGGGCAAACCTATGGCTACACCTTC
CAGQPSGQTYGYTF
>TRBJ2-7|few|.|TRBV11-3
TGTGCCAGCAGCTTGGGCGGGTCCGGGAGCGAGCAGTACTTC
CASSLGGSGSEQYF
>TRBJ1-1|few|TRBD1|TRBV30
TGTGCCATCGGGGCGGGACAGGGGGCACGGGACACTGAAGCTTTCTTT
CAIGAGQGARDTEAFF
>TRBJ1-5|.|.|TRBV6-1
TGTGCCAGCAGTGAAGGGCGGAGCAATCAGCCCCAGCATTTT
CASSEGRSNQPQHF
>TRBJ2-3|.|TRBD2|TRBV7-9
TGTGCCAGCAGCTTAGTGGTTAGCGGGGACACAGATACGCAGTATTTT
CASSLVVSGDTDTQYF
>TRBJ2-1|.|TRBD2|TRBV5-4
TGTGCCAGCAGCTTGGAGGGGCTAGCGGGGGTTAACAATGAGCAGTTCTTC
CASSLEGLAGVNNEQFF
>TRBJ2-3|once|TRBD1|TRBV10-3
TGTGCCATCAGTGATGGGACAGGGCTGACAGATACGCAGTATTTT
CAISDGTGLTDTQYF
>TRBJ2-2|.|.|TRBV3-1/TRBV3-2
TGTGCCAGCAGCCAAGTCACAGGGTATGCCACCGGGGAGCTGTTTTTT
CASSQVTGYATGELFF
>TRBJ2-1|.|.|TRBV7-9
TGTGCCAGCAGCTTAGGCAGGGGCTCCTACAATGAGCAGTTCTTC
CASSLGRGSYNEQFF
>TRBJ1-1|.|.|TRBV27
TGTGCCAGCAGACAGAGCACAGCGAACACTGAAGCTTTCTTT
CASRQSTANTEAFF
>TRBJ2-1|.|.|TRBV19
TGTGCCAGTAGTATGGGGCTAGCGATCGAATACAATGAGCAGTTCTTC
CASSMGLAIEYNEQFF
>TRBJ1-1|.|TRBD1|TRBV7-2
TGTGCCAGCAGCACGCAGACAGGGAAGGACACTGAAGCTTTCTTT
CASSTQTGKDTEAFF
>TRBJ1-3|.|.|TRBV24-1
TGTGCCACCAGTGTTGGCGGGAACACCATATATTTT
CATSVGGNTIYF
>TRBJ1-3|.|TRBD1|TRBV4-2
TGTGCCAGCAGCCAGCCTGGGGGGACAGGGGGCTCTGGAAACACCATATATTTT
CASSQPGGTGGSGNTIYF
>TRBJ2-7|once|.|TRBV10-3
TGTGCCATCAGTTCAACTGATTACGAGCAGTACTTC
CAISSTDYEQYF
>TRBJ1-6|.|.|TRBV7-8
TGTGCCAGCAGCCAGAGCTCCTATAATTCACCCCTCCACTTT
CASSQSSYNSPLHF
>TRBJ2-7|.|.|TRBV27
TGTGCCAGCAGTTCCACCACCAGGGGCGTGGGCGACGAGCAGTACTTC
CASSSTTRGVGDEQYF
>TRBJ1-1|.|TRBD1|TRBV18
TGTGCCAGCTCACCAGGGACAGAGAACACTGAAGCTTTCTTT
CASSPGTENTEAFF
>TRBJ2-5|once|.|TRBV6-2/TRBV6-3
TGTGCCAGCAGTTATCGGAGAGCCCAGACAGTCCCCCAAGAGACCCAGTACTTC
CASSYRRAQTVPQETQYF
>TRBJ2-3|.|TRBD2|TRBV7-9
TGTGCCAGCAGCACCAGCGGGGGTCACGGGGGCACAGATACGCAGTATTTT
CASSTSGGHGGTDTQYF
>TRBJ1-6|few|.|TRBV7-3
TGTGCCAGCAGCTTAACCGGTGGCAGGGAAGGTACACCCCTCCACTTT
CASSLTGGREGTPLHF
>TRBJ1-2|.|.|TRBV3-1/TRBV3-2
TGTGCCAGCAGCCAGGTGGACAGCTATGGCTACACCTTC
CASSQVDSYGYTF
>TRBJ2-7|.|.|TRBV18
TGTGCCAGCTCACCACGGACAGCTTACGAGCAGTACTTC
CASSPRTAYEQYF
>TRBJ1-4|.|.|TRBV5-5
TGTGCCAGCAGCCTTGGAAATTCCGGGAATGAAAAACTGTTTTTT
CASSLGNSGNEKLFF
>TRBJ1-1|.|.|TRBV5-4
TGTGCCAGCACGGGGGGAAGGGTTACGCCGAACACTGAAGCTTTCTTT
CASTGGRVTPNTEAFF
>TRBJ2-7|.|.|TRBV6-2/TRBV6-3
TGTGCCAGCAGTTACTCGAGGGCCGGGAGCTCCTACGAGCAGTACTTC
CASSYSRAGSSYEQYF
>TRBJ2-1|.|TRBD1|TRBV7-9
TGTGCCAGTGTACAGGGGCGTACCTACAATGAGCAGTTCTTC
CASVQGRTYNEQFF
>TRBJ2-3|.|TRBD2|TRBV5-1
TGCCCCCGCCGCGGGCCCCCGGGGGCGGGGGGGGCGACAGATACGCAGTATTTT
CPRRGPPGAGGATDTQYF
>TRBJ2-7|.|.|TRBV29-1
TGCAGCGTCGGTATTGGACACAGCGAGCAGTACTTC
CSVGIGHSEQYF
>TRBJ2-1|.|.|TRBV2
TGTGCCAGCAGCAAGGCAGGTTACAATGAGCAGTTCTTC
CASSKAGYNEQFF
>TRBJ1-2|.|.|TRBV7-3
TGTGCCAGCAGCTTAACGAGGACGACAGCCGGGGGCTACACCTTC
CASSLTRTTAGGYTF
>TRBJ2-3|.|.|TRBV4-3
TGCGCCAGCAGCCCCGCCAGCGTGGAAGATACGCAGTATTTT
CASSPASVEDTQYF
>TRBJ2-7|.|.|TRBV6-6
TGTGCCAGCAGTCACGGGACTTGGGAAATCTACGAGCAGTACTTC
CASSHGTWEIYEQYF
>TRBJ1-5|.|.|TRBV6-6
TGTGCCAGCAGTCCTGCCTCGACAGGCAATCAGCCCCAGCATTTT
CASSPASTGNQPQHF
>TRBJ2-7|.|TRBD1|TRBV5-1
TGCGCCAGCAGCCTCGGACAGGGCATAGACGAGCAGTACTTC
CASSLGQGIDEQYF
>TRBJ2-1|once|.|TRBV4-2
TGTGCCAGCAGCCAAGGCAGGGGCAATGAGCAGTTCTTC
CASSQGRGNEQFF
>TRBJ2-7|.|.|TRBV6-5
TGTGCCAGTTTCCGGGACACTGTATACGAGCAGTACTTC
CASFRDTVYEQYF